This T cell receptor beta chain came from a study of cytotoxic CD8 clonotypes in ibrutinib-treated CLL. Study in general: Of the patients, some eleven were relapsed/refractory, over 14 treatment-naive and some 17 IGHV unmutated.

Profiled with immunoSEQ multiplex PCR; TCRdb holds only in-frame clones, not every one. The sample holds 120,000 to 150,000 clones; roughly 80% are singletons and the top ten take 28%. Germline V gene data show CDR1 as SGHRS and CDR2 as YFSETQ. The V gene lost 4 bases and the J gene lost 4 bases, with 17 bases spanning the gap. The CDR3 contains 15 residues. V usage is TRBV5-1 and J usage is TRBJ1-1; weak D call: TRBD1 (5 bases). The sequence came from a human donor with chronic lymphocytic leukemia. The sample consisted of PBMCs, taken after 12 months of ibrutinib treatment. The CDR3 region is CASSGGGRVGTEAFF. The CDR3 bases are TGCGCCAGCAGCGGGGGAGGGAGGGTAGGCACTGAAGCTTTCTTT.